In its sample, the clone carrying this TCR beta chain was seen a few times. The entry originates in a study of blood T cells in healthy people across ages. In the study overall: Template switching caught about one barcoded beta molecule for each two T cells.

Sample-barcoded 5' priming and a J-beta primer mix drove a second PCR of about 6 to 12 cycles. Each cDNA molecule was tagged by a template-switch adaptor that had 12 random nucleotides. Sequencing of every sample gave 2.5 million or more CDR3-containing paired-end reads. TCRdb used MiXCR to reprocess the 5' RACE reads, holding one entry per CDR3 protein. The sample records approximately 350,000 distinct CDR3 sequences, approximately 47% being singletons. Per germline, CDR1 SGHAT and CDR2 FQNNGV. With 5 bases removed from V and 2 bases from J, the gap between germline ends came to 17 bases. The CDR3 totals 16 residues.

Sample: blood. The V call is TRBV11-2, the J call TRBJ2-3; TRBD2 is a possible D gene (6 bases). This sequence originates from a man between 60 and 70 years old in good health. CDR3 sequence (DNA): TGTGCCAGCAGCCCCAGTTGGGGGGTGATCACAGATACGCAGTATTTT. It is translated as CASSPSWGVITDTQYF.